This is a list of T cell receptor beta chains from one sample in a study of cytomegalovirus exposure and HLA in healthy donors. Assay: immunoSEQ multiplex PCR; the TCRdb copy retains only in-frame clones and omits some. This sample has some 160,000 clones; approximately 80% occur once, and the top ten carry around 2%. Sequencing used PBMCs. These receptors were obtained from a man aged 45-65 years in good health and CMV-seropositive. The CDR3 runs from the conserved cysteine through the conserved F or W. Fields, in order: D gene, V gene, J gene, clone size, CDR3 protein, CDR3 DNA. A D gene is named only where the DNA matches it firmly. The size entry is marked missing in some rows and otherwise reads once, few, many or a size class.

d_gene: -; v_gene: TRBV4-3; j_gene: TRBJ2-1; abundance: -; CDR3aa: CASSQEFARLNEQFF; CDR3nt: TGCGCCAGCAGCCAAGAATTCGCCCGTTTGAATGAGCAATTCTTC
d_gene: -; v_gene: TRBV2; j_gene: TRBJ1-5; abundance: -; CDR3aa: CATGQFNSNQPQHF; CDR3nt: TGTGCCACCGGACAGTTCAATAGCAATCAGCCCCAGCATTTT
d_gene: TRBD2; v_gene: TRBV29-1; j_gene: TRBJ2-2; abundance: -; CDR3aa: CSAAGGDTGELFF; CDR3nt: TGCAGCGCAGCGGGGGGGGACACCGGGGAGCTGTTTTTT
d_gene: -; v_gene: TRBV4-3; j_gene: TRBJ1-2; abundance: few; CDR3aa: CASSPSDSFGYTF; CDR3nt: TGCGCCAGCAGCCCATCCGACAGTTTTGGCTACACCTTC
d_gene: TRBD1; v_gene: TRBV6-5; j_gene: TRBJ2-3; abundance: -; CDR3aa: CASSPGTGHTDTQYF; CDR3nt: TGTGCCAGCAGCCCCGGGACAGGGCACACAGATACGCAGTATTTT
d_gene: -; v_gene: TRBV7-2; j_gene: TRBJ1-1; abundance: -; CDR3aa: CASSLPMNTEAFF; CDR3nt: TGTGCCAGCAGCTTACCCATGAACACTGAAGCTTTCTTT
d_gene: -; v_gene: TRBV5-5; j_gene: TRBJ2-7; abundance: -; CDR3aa: CASSQISGVSYEQYF; CDR3nt: TGTGCCAGCAGCCAGATCTCGGGGGTGTCCTACGAGCAGTACTTC
d_gene: TRBD2; v_gene: TRBV5-4; j_gene: TRBJ2-1; abundance: -; CDR3aa: CASSGLGAHEQFF; CDR3nt: TGTGCCAGCAGCGGACTAGGCGCCCATGAGCAGTTCTTC
d_gene: TRBD1; v_gene: TRBV12-5; j_gene: TRBJ1-2; abundance: -; CDR3aa: CASGLGFGQGSVGGYTF; CDR3nt: TGTGCTAGTGGTTTAGGGTTCGGACAGGGTAGTGTAGGGGGCTACACCTTC
d_gene: TRBD2; v_gene: TRBV25-1; j_gene: TRBJ2-1; abundance: -; CDR3aa: CASENTLAGGSNEQFF; CDR3nt: TGTGCCAGCGAGAACACCTTAGCGGGCGGGAGCAATGAGCAGTTCTTC
d_gene: -; v_gene: TRBV19; j_gene: TRBJ1-6; abundance: -; CDR3aa: CASSIGEFIENSPLHF; CDR3nt: TGTGCCAGTAGTATAGGAGAGTTTATAGAAAATTCACCCCTCCACTTT
d_gene: -; v_gene: TRBV18; j_gene: TRBJ2-5; abundance: -; CDR3aa: CASSPILAETQYF; CDR3nt: TGTGCCAGCTCACCAATCTTGGCAGAGACCCAGTACTTC
d_gene: -; v_gene: TRBV4-1; j_gene: TRBJ1-1; abundance: -; CDR3aa: CASSQVSGINTEAFF; CDR3nt: TGCGCCAGCAGCCAAGTTTCCGGGATAAACACTGAAGCTTTCTTT
d_gene: TRBD2; v_gene: TRBV7-2; j_gene: TRBJ2-2; abundance: -; CDR3aa: CASSLSSGGQGGELFF; CDR3nt: TGTGCCAGCAGCTTATCTAGCGGGGGCCAGGGCGGGGAGCTGTTTTTT
d_gene: TRBD1; v_gene: TRBV5-1; j_gene: TRBJ1-6; abundance: -; CDR3aa: CASSFDRAASPLHF; CDR3nt: TGCGCCAGCAGCTTCGACAGGGCGGCTTCACCCCTCCACTTT
d_gene: -; v_gene: TRBV6-6; j_gene: TRBJ1-3; abundance: -; CDR3aa: CASSQGFSGNTIYF; CDR3nt: TGTGCCAGCAGTCAGGGGTTCTCTGGAAACACCATATATTTT
d_gene: -; v_gene: TRBV27; j_gene: TRBJ1-2; abundance: -; CDR3aa: CASSPSSGDKNYGYTF; CDR3nt: TGTGCCAGCAGTCCGTCCTCAGGGGATAAAAACTATGGCTACACCTTC
d_gene: -; v_gene: TRBV4-1; j_gene: TRBJ1-2; abundance: -; CDR3aa: CASSQVGVGYTF; CDR3nt: TGCGCCAGCAGCCAAGTCGGGGTTGGCTACACCTTC
d_gene: -; v_gene: TRBV18; j_gene: TRBJ1-6; abundance: few; CDR3aa: CASSQRGSNSPLHF; CDR3nt: TGTGCCAGCTCACAACGGGGGAGTAATTCACCCCTCCACTTT
d_gene: TRBD1; v_gene: TRBV10-3; j_gene: TRBJ2-6; abundance: -; CDR3aa: CAISPGQGEAGANVLTF; CDR3nt: TGTGCCATCAGCCCGGGACAGGGGGAGGCTGGGGCCAACGTCCTGACTTTC
d_gene: TRBD2; v_gene: TRBV5-4; j_gene: TRBJ2-3; abundance: -; CDR3aa: CASSDGSSGGPYSTDTQYF; CDR3nt: TGTGCCAGCAGCGATGGGAGTAGCGGGGGACCCTATAGCACAGATACGCAGTATTTT
d_gene: -; v_gene: TRBV7-9; j_gene: TRBJ1-4; abundance: -; CDR3aa: CASSPSRGGAGNEKLFF; CDR3nt: TGTGCCAGCAGCCCCTCGAGGGGGGGCGCGGGTAATGAAAAACTGTTTTTT
d_gene: TRBD2; v_gene: TRBV2; j_gene: TRBJ2-5; abundance: -; CDR3aa: CASSAGTRPFLQETQYF; CDR3nt: TGTGCCAGCAGTGCCGGGACTAGACCTTTTCTACAAGAGACCCAGTACTTC
d_gene: -; v_gene: TRBV5-1; j_gene: TRBJ1-1; abundance: -; CDR3aa: CASSLLQGNTEAFF; CDR3nt: TGCGCCAGCAGCTTATTACAGGGTAACACTGAAGCTTTCTTT
d_gene: -; v_gene: TRBV7-9; j_gene: TRBJ2-3; abundance: -; CDR3aa: CASSPLRDTQYF; CDR3nt: TGTGCCAGCAGCCCTTTGCGTGATACGCAGTATTTT
d_gene: TRBD2; v_gene: TRBV19; j_gene: TRBJ2-7; abundance: -; CDR3aa: CASSTAGRRGSYEQYF; CDR3nt: TGTGCCAGTAGTACCGCCGGGAGGAGAGGCTCCTACGAGCAGTACTTC
d_gene: -; v_gene: TRBV4-3; j_gene: TRBJ2-2; abundance: -; CDR3aa: CASSQDHLNTGELFF; CDR3nt: TGCGCCAGCAGCCAAGATCACCTAAACACCGGGGAGCTGTTTTTT
d_gene: TRBD1; v_gene: TRBV7-2; j_gene: TRBJ1-3; abundance: -; CDR3aa: CASSLRGLGNTIYF; CDR3nt: TGTGCCAGCAGCCTCAGGGGGCTTGGAAACACCATATATTTT
d_gene: TRBD2; v_gene: TRBV5-1; j_gene: TRBJ2-1; abundance: -; CDR3aa: CASSLAGTSGGNEQFF; CDR3nt: TGCGCCAGCAGCTTGGCGGGTACTAGCGGGGGGAATGAGCAGTTCTTC
d_gene: -; v_gene: TRBV11-2; j_gene: TRBJ1-1; abundance: -; CDR3aa: CASSLLTGLNTEAFF; CDR3nt: TGTGCCAGCAGCTTATTAACAGGATTGAACACTGAAGCTTTCTTT
d_gene: TRBD2; v_gene: TRBV28; j_gene: TRBJ2-7; abundance: -; CDR3aa: CASSSGGLAGDYF; CDR3nt: TGTGCCAGCAGTTCAGGCGGACTAGCGGGGGACTACTTC
d_gene: TRBD2; v_gene: TRBV9; j_gene: TRBJ2-4; abundance: -; CDR3aa: CASSVGTGGLDIQYF; CDR3nt: TGTGCCAGCAGCGTAGGGACGGGGGGGCTGGACATTCAGTACTTC
d_gene: TRBD2; v_gene: TRBV9; j_gene: TRBJ2-7; abundance: once; CDR3aa: CASSVGPGGGSYEQYF; CDR3nt: TGTGCCAGCAGCGTAGGGCCGGGAGGGGGCTCCTACGAGCAGTACTTC
d_gene: -; v_gene: TRBV15; j_gene: TRBJ1-3; abundance: once; CDR3aa: CATSRDRSRGMGGNTIYF; CDR3nt: TGTGCCACCAGCAGAGATAGGTCGCGGGGGATGGGCGGAAACACCATATATTTT
d_gene: -; v_gene: TRBV4-2; j_gene: TRBJ1-3; abundance: few; CDR3aa: CASSQDLTGGNTIYF; CDR3nt: TGTGCCAGCAGCCAAGATCTTACAGGTGGAAACACCATATATTTT
d_gene: -; v_gene: TRBV4-1; j_gene: TRBJ1-2; abundance: -; CDR3aa: CASSQPGSYGYTF; CDR3nt: TGCGCCAGCAGCCAACCAGGGTCCTATGGCTACACCTTC
d_gene: -; v_gene: TRBV6-5; j_gene: TRBJ1-5; abundance: -; CDR3aa: CASSYFQGQPQHF; CDR3nt: TGTGCCAGCAGTTACTTCCAGGGTCAGCCCCAGCATTTT
d_gene: -; v_gene: TRBV10-2; j_gene: TRBJ1-1; abundance: few; CDR3aa: CASSEGTLTEAFF; CDR3nt: TGCGCCAGCAGTGAGGGTACTCTCACTGAAGCTTTCTTT